This entry lists 28 T cell receptor beta chains sequenced from one sample in a study of cytomegalovirus exposure and HLA in healthy donors. The PCR made use of 60 Vbeta and 13 Jbeta primers. Using immunoSEQ multiplex PCR, the repertoire was profiled, and TCRdb retains in-frame clones only, with some absent. In the table there are tens of thousands of clones, 60% to 85% of which are singletons. The sequenced sample consisted of PBMCs. The receptors derive from a man aged 65 to 79 in good health and CMV-seronegative.

V gene TRBV27 combines with J gene TRBJ2-2; D gene ambiguous. Germline V gene sequence: CDR1 MNHEY, CDR2 SMNVEV (reference sequence). V was clipped by 3 bases and J by 1 base, with 9 bases between them. This CDR3 contains 15 residues. In nucleotides, the CDR3 is TGTGCCAGCAGTTTTGTGGCCTGGAACACCGGGGAGCTGTTTTTT. Amino acid sequence: CASSFVAWNTGELFF.

J is TRBJ1-2 and V is TRBV27; 10 bases are shared with TRBD1. Germline V CDR1 and CDR2: MNHEY, SMNVEV (reference sequence). V trimming: 2 bases; J trimming: 0 bases; junction bases outside the gene matches: 0. The CDR3 is made up of 15 amino acids. CDR3 coding DNA: TGTGCCAGCAGTTTAGGGACAGGGGCTAACTATGGCTACACCTTC. Translating it yields CASSLGTGANYGYTF.

V is TRBV7-2 and J is TRBJ1-2; TRBD1 matches at 8 bases. The ends lost 5 bases at V and 7 bases at J; junction bases unmatched: 9. The germline CDR1 and CDR2 sequences are SGHTA and FQGNSA. This CDR3 is 14 amino acids long. The DNA for the CDR3 is TGTGCCAGCAGCACTTTTCAGGGGGCCTTTGGCTACACCTTC. Amino acids: CASSTFQGAFGYTF.

The V and J genes are TRBV2 and TRBJ2-7; 9 bases fit TRBD1. Trimming at V came to 6 bases and at J to 1 base, leaving 4 bases not matched to a gene. Germline values: CDR1 SNHLY, CDR2 FYNNEI. This CDR3 has 14 residues. The CDR3 spells CASRGTGLSYEQYF. CDR3 sequence (DNA): TGTGCCAGCAGGGGGACAGGGCTATCCTACGAGCAGTACTTC.

The chain joins TRBV9 to TRBJ2-7; a weak D match, TRBD2 (5 bases). Per germline, CDR1 SGDLS and CDR2 YYNGEE. Between the trimmed V and J ends, which lost 4 bases and 2 bases, there was a span of 13 bases. This CDR3 spans 14 amino acids. CDR3 residues: CASSQSRGPYEQYF. The CDR3 DNA reads TGTGCCAGCAGCCAGAGTCGGGGTCCCTACGAGCAGTACTTC.

This clone was seen only a few times. The chain has TRBV6-5 and TRBJ1-1, with 7 bases aligning to TRBD1. Losses at the gene ends were 6 bases for V and 8 bases for J; bases not matched to a gene: 6. The CDR3 runs to 12 residues. Germline CDR1 is MNHEY and CDR2 is SVGAGI. The DNA of the CDR3 is TGTGCCAGCAGCGATCAGGGGGGAGAAGCTTTCTTT. This sequence encodes CASSDQGGEAFF.

The genes are TRBV28 and TRBJ2-3; 8 bases align to TRBD2. This CDR3 is 13 amino acids long. Germline loops: CDR1 MDHEN, CDR2 SYDVKM. Unmatched junction bases numbered 6, after V lost 6 bases and J lost 7 bases. CDR3 nucleotide sequence: TGTGCCAGCAGCCTCGGGAGGGACAATACGCAGTATTTT. This sequence encodes CASSLGRDNTQYF.

This clone came up once. The genes are TRBV5-1 and TRBJ2-7, with D uncertain. V lost 3 bases and J lost 1, with 17 bases in between. The germline CDR1 and CDR2 sequences are SGHRS and YFSETQ. The CDR3 spans 16 residues. The chain's CDR3 is CASSSPRDQESYEQYF. CDR3 bases: TGCGCCAGCAGCTCCCCCCGTGACCAGGAATCCTACGAGCAGTACTTC. The variable domain in full, with the rest retrieved from reference TRBV5-1 and TRBJ2-7, is KAGVTQTPRYLIKTRGQQVTLSCSPISGHRSVSWYQQTPGQGLQFLFEYFSETQRNKGNFPGRFSGRQFSNSRSEMNVSTLELGDSALYLCASSSPRDQESYEQYFGPGTRLTVT.

The rearrangement uses TRBV6-1 and TRBJ1-2, with a weak D call TRBD1 (5 bases). The CDR3 runs 13 residues. Germline CDR1 MNHNS, CDR2 SASEGT. Trimming stripped 6 bases from V and 5 bases from J, with 13 bases between. CDR3 coding DNA: TGTGCCAGCAGGGCCAATCGGGGGTATGGCTACACCTTC. Translation: CASRANRGYGYTF.

V gene TRBV6-5 combines with J gene TRBJ2-7; TRBD1 agrees at 11 bases. This CDR3 is built from 15 residues. CDR1 is MNHEY, CDR2 SVGAGI, per germline. The V and J ends lost 8 bases and 5 bases, in that order; junction bases with no gene match: 11. The CDR3: CASGNAGQGADEQYF. CDR3 sequence (DNA): TGTGCCAGCGGGAACGCAGGACAGGGGGCGGACGAGCAGTACTTC.

The genes are TRBV13 and TRBJ1-1, with D uncertain. The CDR3 has 13 amino acids. Germline assignment: CDR1 PRHDT and CDR2 FYEKMQ (reference sequence). Trimming shortened V by 2 bases and J by 0 bases, and 4 bases separated the two germline ends. Written as DNA, the CDR3 is TGTGCCAGCAGCTTACTCCTGAACACTGAAGCTTTCTTT. Its translation is CASSLLLNTEAFF.

This clone was observed a handful of times. The chain has TRBV4-3 and TRBJ1-1; TRBD1 agrees at 8 bases. The CDR3 extends over 16 amino acids. V shed 0 bases, J shed 1 base, and the junction held 4 bases outside the gene matches. Germline V gene lookup returns CDR1 LGHNA and CDR2 YSLEER. The CDR3 region is CASSQDPQGANTEAFF. The CDR3 region has the DNA TGCGCCAGCAGCCAAGACCCCCAGGGGGCGAACACTGAAGCTTTCTTT.

As concerns this clone: Germline is not matched at one junction end, which may reflect a read error. Other DNA sequences in this specimen translate into the identical CDR3. The chain is built from TRBV10-2 and TRBJ1-5, with no clear D. In germline, CDR1 is WSHSY, CDR2 SAAADI. This CDR3 has 13 amino acids. For the CDR3, the DNA is TGTGCCAGCAGTGCGGTAAACAATCAGCCCCAGCATTTT. This encodes CASSAVNNQPQHF.

V gene TRBV14 combines with J gene TRBJ2-3; TRBD2 matches at 15 bases. CDR1 is SGHDN, CDR2 FVKESK, per germline. The CDR3 sequence is 18 residues long. Trimming took 3 bases from V and 4 from J; bases not matched to a gene: 8. DNA of the CDR3: TGTGCCAGCAGCCACCCGGGACTAGCGGGAGGTGGTGCAGATACGCAGTATTTT. It is translated as CASSHPGLAGGGADTQYF.

The J gene is TRBJ2-6, the V gene TRBV27; 10 nucleotides line up with TRBD1. This CDR3 is built from 18 residues. V gave up 6 bases and J gave up 0 bases; unmatched junction bases: 8. Germline V gene data show CDR1 as MNHEY and CDR2 as SMNVEV (reference sequence). The DNA for the CDR3 is TGTGCCAGCAGCCCTAGGGGGACAGGGGACTCTGGGGCCAACGTCCTGACTTTC. Its protein product is CASSPRGTGDSGANVLTF.

This clone was detected only a few times. J is TRBJ2-3 and V is TRBV20-1; a weak D match, TRBD1 (5 bases). Germline lookup yields CDR1 DFQATT and CDR2 SNEGSKA (reference sequence). V lost 7 bases, J lost 11 bases, and 16 bases lay in between. The CDR3 covers 11 residues. In DNA form, the CDR3 reads TGCAGTGGGCCGCAGGGCCTCGAGCAGTATTTT. Protein: CSGPQGLEQYF.

The rearrangement links TRBV4-1 to TRBJ2-5; tentatively, D is TRBD2 (6 bases). CDR1 MGHRA and CDR2 YSYEKL come from the germline V gene. This CDR3 is built from 13 residues. V was trimmed by 5 bases and J by 2 bases, leaving 9 bases between them. CDR3 in amino acids: CASSSRGQETQYF. CDR3 DNA: TGCGCCAGCAGCTCACGGGGGCAAGAGACCCAGTACTTC.

This rearrangement joins TRBV2 to TRBJ1-1, with 7 bases aligning to TRBD1. Germline CDR1 SNHLY, CDR2 FYNNEI. This CDR3 is 15 amino acids long. Trimming took 1 base from V and 8 from J; bases not matched to a gene: 10. The CDR3 reads CASSEGTGLSVEAFF. The CDR3, as DNA: TGTGCCAGCAGTGAAGGGACAGGCCTCTCGGTGGAAGCTTTCTTT.

This clone was picked up one time. This rearrangement joins TRBV27 to TRBJ1-2; maybe TRBD1 (5 bases). V was cut by 10 bases and J by 7 bases, with 19 bases left in between. CDR3 length: 13 amino acids. Germline V CDR1 and CDR2: MNHEY, SMNVEV (reference sequence). CDR3 sequence: CATLDTIRFGYTF. The CDR3 DNA follows: TGTGCCACACTGGACACGATCCGTTTTGGCTACACCTTC.

This clone has ten or more counts. The chain recombines TRBV7-9 with TRBJ1-1, with a possible D match to TRBD1 (5 bases). The germline V gene encodes CDR1 SEHNR and CDR2 FQNEAQ (reference sequence). The V end lost 3 bases, the J end lost 1 base, and 9 bases lay between the germline ends. The CDR3 extends over 14 amino acids. The CDR3 sequence: CASSLGGANTEAFF. Here the CDR3 DNA reads TGTGCCAGCAGCTTGGGAGGGGCGAACACTGAAGCTTTCTTT.

The rearrangement uses TRBV19 and TRBJ2-1; TRBD1 is a possible D gene (6 bases). Trimming shortened V by 1 base and J by 13 bases, and 11 bases separated the two germline ends. Germline V CDR1 and CDR2: LNHDA, SQIVND (reference sequence). The CDR3 consists of 12 residues. The CDR3: CASSIGWGPQFF. The CDR3 coding sequence is TGTGCCAGTAGTATAGGTTGGGGGCCCCAGTTCTTC.

The chain links TRBV30 to TRBJ2-3, with TRBD2 as a possible D gene (7 bases). The CDR3 contains 15 residues. CDR1 is GTSNPN and CDR2 is SVGIG in the germline V gene (reference sequence). V was cut by 4 bases and J by 7 bases, with 21 bases left in between. CDR3 nucleotide sequence: TGTGCCTGGAACAAGTTAGGAGGGGGGGCGAATACGCAGTATTTT. Encoded protein: CAWNKLGGGANTQYF.

The chain has TRBV20-1 and TRBJ1-2, with D unclear. Looked up from germline, CDR1 is DFQATT and CDR2 is SNEGSKA (reference sequence). V lost 6 bases, J lost 5 bases, and 7 bases lay in between. The CDR3 contains 10 residues. The CDR3 sequence: CSAGEYGYTF. CDR3 sequence (DNA): TGCAGTGCGGGAGAGTATGGCTACACCTTC.

The V gene is TRBV28, the J gene TRBJ2-2; 8 bases agree with TRBD2. The V gene end was trimmed by 6 bases and the J gene end by 4 bases; junction bases not matched to a gene: 4. The CDR3 spans 14 residues. The germline gives CDR1 MDHEN, CDR2 SYDVKM. CDR3 protein: CASSPGLATGELFF. The CDR3 DNA follows: TGTGCCAGCAGCCCTGGACTAGCCACCGGGGAGCTGTTTTTT.

This clone was observed once. The rearrangement joins TRBV5-1 to TRBJ2-3; 9 nucleotides align to TRBD2. The J segment lost 3 bases and the V segment lost 5 bases, leaving 13 bases of the junction unmatched. The CDR3 sequence is 17 residues long. In germline, CDR1 is SGHRS, CDR2 YFSETQ. CDR3 region: CASRPETGAGGTDTQYF. The CDR3 region has the DNA TGCGCCAGCAGACCTGAGACGGGGGCGGGGGGGACAGATACGCAGTATTTT.

The gene calls are TRBV9 and TRBJ2-1; 9 nucleotides match TRBD2. This CDR3 spans 15 amino acids. CDR1 and CDR2 (germline): SGDLS, YYNGEE. The junction had 10 bases not matched to a gene; V was cut back by 3 bases and J by 9 bases. The CDR3 DNA reads TGTGCCAGCAGCGAGGGACTAGCCCAGGGGGGTGAGCAGTTCTTC. Its protein is CASSEGLAQGGEQFF.

The gene calls are TRBV9 and TRBJ1-6; 7 positions agree with TRBD1. The V gene's germline CDR1 is SGDLS and CDR2 YYNGEE. Trimming cost V 4 bases and J 9 bases; bases outside gene matches: 1. The CDR3 is made up of 12 amino acids. CDR3 sequence (DNA): TGTGCCAGCAGCAGGGGGCGTTCACCCCTCCACTTT. It codes for CASSRGRSPLHF.

This clone was seen only once. One junction end disagrees with the germline gene, perhaps due to a read error. V gene TRBV7-2 combines with J gene TRBJ2-6, with a tentative D call TRBD1 (6 bases). The CDR3 covers 17 residues. From germline, CDR1 is SGHTA and CDR2 FQGNSA. This chain's CDR3 is CASSLATQGTGANVLTF. CDR3 nucleotide sequence: TGTGCCAGCAGTTTAGCTACTCAGGGGACTGGGGCCAACGTCCTGACTTTC.